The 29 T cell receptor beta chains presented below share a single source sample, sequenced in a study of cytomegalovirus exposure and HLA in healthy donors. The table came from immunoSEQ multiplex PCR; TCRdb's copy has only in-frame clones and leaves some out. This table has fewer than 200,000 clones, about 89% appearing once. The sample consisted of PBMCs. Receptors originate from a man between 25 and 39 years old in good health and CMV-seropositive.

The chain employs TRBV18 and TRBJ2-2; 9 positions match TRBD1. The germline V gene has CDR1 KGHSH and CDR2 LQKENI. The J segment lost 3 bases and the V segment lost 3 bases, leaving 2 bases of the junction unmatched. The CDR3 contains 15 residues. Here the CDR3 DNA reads TGTGCCAGCTCACCGGGACAGGGTCACACCGGGGAGCTGTTTTTT. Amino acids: CASSPGQGHTGELFF. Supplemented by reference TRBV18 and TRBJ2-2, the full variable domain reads NAGVMQNPRHLVRRRGQEARLRCSPMKGHSHVYWYRQLPEEGLKFMVYLQKENIIDESGMPKERFSAEFPKEGPSILRIQQVVRGDSAAYFCASSPGQGHTGELFFGEGSRLTVL.

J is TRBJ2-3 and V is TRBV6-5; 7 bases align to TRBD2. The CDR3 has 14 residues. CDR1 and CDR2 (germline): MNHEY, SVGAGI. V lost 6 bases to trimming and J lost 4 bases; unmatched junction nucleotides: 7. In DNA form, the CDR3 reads TGTGCCAGCAGGGGAGGACTAGTCTCAGATACGCAGTATTTT. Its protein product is CASRGGLVSDTQYF.

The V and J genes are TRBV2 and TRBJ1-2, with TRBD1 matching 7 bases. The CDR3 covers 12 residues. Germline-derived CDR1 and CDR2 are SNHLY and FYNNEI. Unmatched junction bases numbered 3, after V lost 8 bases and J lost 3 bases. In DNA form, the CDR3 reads TGTGCCAGCGGGACAGCGTACTATGGCTACACCTTC. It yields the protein CASGTAYYGYTF.

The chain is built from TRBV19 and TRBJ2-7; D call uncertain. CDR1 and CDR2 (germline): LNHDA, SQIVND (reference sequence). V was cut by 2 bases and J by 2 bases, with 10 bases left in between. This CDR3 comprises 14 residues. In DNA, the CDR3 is TGTGCCAGTAGTATACGTCACGACCCCTACGAGCAGTACTTC. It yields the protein CASSIRHDPYEQYF. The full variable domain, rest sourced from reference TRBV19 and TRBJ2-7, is DGGITQSPKYLFRKEGQNVTLSCEQNLNHDAMYWYRQDPGQGLRLIYYSQIVNDFQKGDIAEGYSVSREKKESFPLTVTSAQKNPTAFYLCASSIRHDPYEQYFGPGTRLTVT.

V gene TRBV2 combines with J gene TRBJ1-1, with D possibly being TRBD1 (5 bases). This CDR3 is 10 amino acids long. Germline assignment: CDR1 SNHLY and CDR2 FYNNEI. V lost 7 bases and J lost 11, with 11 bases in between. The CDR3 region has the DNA TGTGCCAGCAAGGGGTTGGGTGCTTTCTTT. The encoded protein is CASKGLGAFF.

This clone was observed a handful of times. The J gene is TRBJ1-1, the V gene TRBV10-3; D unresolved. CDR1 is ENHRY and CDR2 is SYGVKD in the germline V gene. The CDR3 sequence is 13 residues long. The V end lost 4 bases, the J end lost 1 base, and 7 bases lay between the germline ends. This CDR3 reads CAISGAANTEAFF. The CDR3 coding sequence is TGTGCCATCAGTGGGGCCGCGAACACTGAAGCTTTCTTT.

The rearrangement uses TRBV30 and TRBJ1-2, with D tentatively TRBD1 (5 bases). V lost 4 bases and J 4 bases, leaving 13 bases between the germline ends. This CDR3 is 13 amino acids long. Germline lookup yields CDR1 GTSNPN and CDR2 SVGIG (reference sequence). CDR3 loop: CAWMGSGGYGYTF. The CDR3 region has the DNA TGTGCCTGGATGGGGTCCGGGGGCTATGGCTACACCTTC.

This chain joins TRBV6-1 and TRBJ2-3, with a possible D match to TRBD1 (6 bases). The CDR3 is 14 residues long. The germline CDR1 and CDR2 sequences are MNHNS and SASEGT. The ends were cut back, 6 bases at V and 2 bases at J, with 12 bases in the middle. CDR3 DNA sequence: TGTGCCAGCAGCAACAGGGCCTCCACAGATACGCAGTATTTT. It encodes CASSNRASTDTQYF.

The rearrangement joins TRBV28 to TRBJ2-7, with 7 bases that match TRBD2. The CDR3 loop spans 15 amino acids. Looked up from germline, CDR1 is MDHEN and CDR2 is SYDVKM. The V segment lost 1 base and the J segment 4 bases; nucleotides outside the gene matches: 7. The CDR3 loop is CASSLSSGRVYEQYF. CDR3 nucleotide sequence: TGTGCCAGCAGTTTATCTAGCGGAAGGGTGTACGAGCAGTACTTC.

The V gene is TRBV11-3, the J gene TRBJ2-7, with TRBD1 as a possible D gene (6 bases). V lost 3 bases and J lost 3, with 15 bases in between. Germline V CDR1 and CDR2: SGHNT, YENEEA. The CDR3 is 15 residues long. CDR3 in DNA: TGTGCCAGCAGCTTCTGGATGGGACAACTCTACGAGCAGTACTTC. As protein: CASSFWMGQLYEQYF.

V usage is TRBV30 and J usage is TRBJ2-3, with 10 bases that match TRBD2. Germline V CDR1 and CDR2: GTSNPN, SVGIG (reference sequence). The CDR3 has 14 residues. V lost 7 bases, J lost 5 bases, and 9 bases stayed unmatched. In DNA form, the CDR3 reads TGTGCCTCCTTAGCGGGGGGCCGGGGAGATACGCAGTATTTT. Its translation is CASLAGGRGDTQYF.

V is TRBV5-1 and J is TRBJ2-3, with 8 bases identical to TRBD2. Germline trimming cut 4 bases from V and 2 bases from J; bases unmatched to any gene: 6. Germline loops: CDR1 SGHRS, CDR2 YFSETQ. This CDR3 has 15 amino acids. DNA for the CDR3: TGCGCCAGCAGCCGCGGTAGCGGGGACACAGATACGCAGTATTTT. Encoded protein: CASSRGSGDTDTQYF.

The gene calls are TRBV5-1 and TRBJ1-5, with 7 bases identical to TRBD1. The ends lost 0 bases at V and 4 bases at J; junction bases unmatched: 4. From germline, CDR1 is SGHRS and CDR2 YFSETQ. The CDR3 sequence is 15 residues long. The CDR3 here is CASSLETGINQPQHF. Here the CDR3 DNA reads TGCGCCAGCAGCTTGGAGACAGGGATAAATCAGCCCCAGCATTTT.

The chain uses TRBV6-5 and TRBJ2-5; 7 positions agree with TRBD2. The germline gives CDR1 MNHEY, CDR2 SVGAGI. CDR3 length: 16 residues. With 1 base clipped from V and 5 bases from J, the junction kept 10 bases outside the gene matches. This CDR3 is CASSYFRLAPLETQYF. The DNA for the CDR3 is TGTGCCAGCAGTTACTTTCGACTAGCCCCCCTGGAGACCCAGTACTTC.

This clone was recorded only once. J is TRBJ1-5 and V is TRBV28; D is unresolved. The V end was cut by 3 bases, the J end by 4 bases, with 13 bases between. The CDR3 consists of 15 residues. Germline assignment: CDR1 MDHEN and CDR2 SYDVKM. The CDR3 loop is CASSFRADLNQPQHF. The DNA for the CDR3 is TGTGCCAGCAGTTTTCGGGCCGACCTGAATCAGCCCCAGCATTTT.

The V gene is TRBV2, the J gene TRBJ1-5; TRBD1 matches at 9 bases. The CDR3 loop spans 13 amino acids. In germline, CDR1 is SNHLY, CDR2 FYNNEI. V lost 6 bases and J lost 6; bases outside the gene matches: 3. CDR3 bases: TGTGCCAGCAGCGGGGACAGGGTTCAGCCCCAGCATTTT. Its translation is CASSGDRVQPQHF.

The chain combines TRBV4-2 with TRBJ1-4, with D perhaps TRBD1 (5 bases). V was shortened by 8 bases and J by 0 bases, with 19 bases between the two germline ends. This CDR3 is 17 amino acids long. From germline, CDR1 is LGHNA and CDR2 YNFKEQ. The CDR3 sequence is CASRQGVSGSTNEKLFF. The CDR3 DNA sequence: TGTGCCAGCCGTCAAGGGGTCTCAGGATCAACTAATGAAAAACTGTTTTTT.

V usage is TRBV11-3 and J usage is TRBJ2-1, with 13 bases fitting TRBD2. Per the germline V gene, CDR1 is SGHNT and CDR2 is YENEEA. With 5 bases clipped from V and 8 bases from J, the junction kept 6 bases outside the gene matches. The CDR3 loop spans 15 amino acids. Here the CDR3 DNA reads TGTGCCAGCAGCCAGACTAGCGGGGGGCACTATGAGCAGTTCTTC. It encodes CASSQTSGGHYEQFF.

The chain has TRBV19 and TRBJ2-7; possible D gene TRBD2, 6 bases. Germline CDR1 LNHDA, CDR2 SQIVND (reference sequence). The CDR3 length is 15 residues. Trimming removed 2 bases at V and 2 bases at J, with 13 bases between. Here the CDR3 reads CASSIIIGGAYEQYF. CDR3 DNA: TGTGCCAGTAGTATAATCATCGGAGGGGCCTACGAGCAGTACTTC.

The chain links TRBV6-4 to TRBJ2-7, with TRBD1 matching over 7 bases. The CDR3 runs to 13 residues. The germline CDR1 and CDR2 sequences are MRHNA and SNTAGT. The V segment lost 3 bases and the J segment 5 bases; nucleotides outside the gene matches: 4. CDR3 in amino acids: CASSEGTADEQYF. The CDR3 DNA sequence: TGTGCCAGCAGTGAAGGGACAGCGGACGAGCAGTACTTC.

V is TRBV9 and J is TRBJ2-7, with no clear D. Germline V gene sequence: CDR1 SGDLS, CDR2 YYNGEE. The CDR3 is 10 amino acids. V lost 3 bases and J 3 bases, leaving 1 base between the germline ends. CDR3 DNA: TGTGCCAGCAGCGGCTACGAGCAGTACTTC. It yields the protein CASSGYEQYF.

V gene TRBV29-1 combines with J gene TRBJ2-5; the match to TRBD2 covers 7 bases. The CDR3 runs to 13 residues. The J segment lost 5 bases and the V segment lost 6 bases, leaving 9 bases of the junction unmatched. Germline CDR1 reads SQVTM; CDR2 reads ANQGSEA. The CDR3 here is CSVHPGGEETQYF. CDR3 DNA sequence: TGCAGCGTCCACCCTGGGGGGGAGGAGACCCAGTACTTC.

The CDR3 protein is CASRNRGLSNEQFF. CDR3 sequence (DNA): TGTGCCAGCCGTAACAGGGGGCTGAGCAATGAGCAGTTCTTC. The chain recombines TRBV27 with TRBJ2-1; 9 positions agree with TRBD1. CDR1 and CDR2 (germline): MNHEY, SMNVEV (reference sequence). There are 14 residues in the CDR3. Trimming removed 8 bases from V and 6 bases from J; junction bases left unmatched: 8.

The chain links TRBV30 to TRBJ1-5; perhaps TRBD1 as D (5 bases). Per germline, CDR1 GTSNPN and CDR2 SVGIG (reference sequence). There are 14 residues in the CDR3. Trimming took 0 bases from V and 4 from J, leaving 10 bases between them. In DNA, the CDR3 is TGTGCCTGGAGTGTACGGGCAGGGAATCAGCCCCAGCATTTT. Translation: CAWSVRAGNQPQHF.

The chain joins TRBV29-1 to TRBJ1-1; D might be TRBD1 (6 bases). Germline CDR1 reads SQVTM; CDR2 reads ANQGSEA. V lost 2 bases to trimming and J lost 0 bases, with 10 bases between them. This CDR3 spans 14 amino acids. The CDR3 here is CSVESPGVNTEAFF. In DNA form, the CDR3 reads TGCAGCGTTGAATCCCCAGGGGTGAACACTGAAGCTTTCTTT.

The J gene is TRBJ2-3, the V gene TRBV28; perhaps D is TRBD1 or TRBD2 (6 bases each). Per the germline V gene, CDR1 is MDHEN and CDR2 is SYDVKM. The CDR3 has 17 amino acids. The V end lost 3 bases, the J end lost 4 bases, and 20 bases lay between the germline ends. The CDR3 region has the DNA TGTGCCAGCAGTTTCCCTTTTGCCCTGGAGGGGGCAGATACGCAGTATTTT. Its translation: CASSFPFALEGADTQYF.

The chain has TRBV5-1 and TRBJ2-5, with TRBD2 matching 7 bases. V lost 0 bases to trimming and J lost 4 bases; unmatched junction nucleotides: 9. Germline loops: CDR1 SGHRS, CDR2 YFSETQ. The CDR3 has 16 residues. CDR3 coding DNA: TGCGCCAGCAGCTTGGATCCGGGAGGAGTAGGAGAGACCCAGTACTTC. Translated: CASSLDPGGVGETQYF. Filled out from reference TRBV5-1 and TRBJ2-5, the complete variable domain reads KAGVTQTPRYLIKTRGQQVTLSCSPISGHRSVSWYQQTPGQGLQFLFEYFSETQRNKGNFPGRFSGRQFSNSRSEMNVSTLELGDSALYLCASSLDPGGVGETQYFGPGTRLLVL.

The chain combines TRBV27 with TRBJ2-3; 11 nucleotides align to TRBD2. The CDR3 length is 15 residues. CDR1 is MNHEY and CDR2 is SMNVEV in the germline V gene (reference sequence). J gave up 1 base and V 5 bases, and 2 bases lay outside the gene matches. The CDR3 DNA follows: TGTGCCAGCAGTCGACTAGCGGGACGCACAGATACGCAGTATTTT. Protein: CASSRLAGRTDTQYF.

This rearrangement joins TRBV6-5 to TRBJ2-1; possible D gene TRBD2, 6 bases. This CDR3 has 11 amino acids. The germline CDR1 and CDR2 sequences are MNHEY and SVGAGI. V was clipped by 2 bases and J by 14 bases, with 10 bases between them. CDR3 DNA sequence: TGTGCCAGCAGTTACGGCAGGAGGGAGTTCTTC. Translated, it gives CASSYGRREFF.